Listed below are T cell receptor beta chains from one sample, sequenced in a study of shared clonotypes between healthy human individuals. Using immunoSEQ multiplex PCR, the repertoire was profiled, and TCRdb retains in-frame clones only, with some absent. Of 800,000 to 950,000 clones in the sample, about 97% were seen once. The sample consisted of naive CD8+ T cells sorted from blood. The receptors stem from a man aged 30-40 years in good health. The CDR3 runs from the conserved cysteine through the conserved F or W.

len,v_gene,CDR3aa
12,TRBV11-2,CASSPGTFEQYF
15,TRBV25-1,CASSVGIATNEKLFF
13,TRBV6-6,CASSTLWENEQFF
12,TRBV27,CASSLFRQPQHF
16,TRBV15,CATSRDWSNSYNEQFF
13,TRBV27,CASSSGRSYEQYF
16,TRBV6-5,CASSYGTDRIYNEQFF
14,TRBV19,CASSIGGSYNEQFF
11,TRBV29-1,CSAGGGTEAFF
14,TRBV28,CASRFLTGINEQYF
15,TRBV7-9,CASTPDRGSYNEQFF
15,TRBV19,CASSILAGGSYEQYF
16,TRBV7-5,CARSSRYRGTNQPQHF
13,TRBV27,CASSLGRTDTQYF
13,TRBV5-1,CASSVTGGYEQYF
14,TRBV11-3,CASRGCLSGNTIYF
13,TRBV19,CASSAGSPYEQYF
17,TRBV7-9,CASSMGQGALSSYEQYF
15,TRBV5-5,CASTLPGQGSYEQYF
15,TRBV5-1,CASSLGPNAYNEQFF
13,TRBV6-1,CASSVDRSNEQFF
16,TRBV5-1,CASSQTLAGGLETQYF
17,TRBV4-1,CASSQDPTGADPYEQYF
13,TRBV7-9,CASSHRGLYEQYF
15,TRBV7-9,CASSARERPTDTQYF
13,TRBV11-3,CASSLGGSYEQYF
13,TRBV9,CASGLAGVGEQYF
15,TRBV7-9,CASSLASGPSYEQYF
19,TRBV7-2,CASSLVGLGSESSYNEQFF
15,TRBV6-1,CASSDFGSSNYGYTF
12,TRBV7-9,CASSGTTGELFF
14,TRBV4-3,CASSLSRTSGEQYF
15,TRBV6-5,CASSYRQGATDTQYF
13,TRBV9,CASSAQGYTEAFF
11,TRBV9,CASSVDLEQFF